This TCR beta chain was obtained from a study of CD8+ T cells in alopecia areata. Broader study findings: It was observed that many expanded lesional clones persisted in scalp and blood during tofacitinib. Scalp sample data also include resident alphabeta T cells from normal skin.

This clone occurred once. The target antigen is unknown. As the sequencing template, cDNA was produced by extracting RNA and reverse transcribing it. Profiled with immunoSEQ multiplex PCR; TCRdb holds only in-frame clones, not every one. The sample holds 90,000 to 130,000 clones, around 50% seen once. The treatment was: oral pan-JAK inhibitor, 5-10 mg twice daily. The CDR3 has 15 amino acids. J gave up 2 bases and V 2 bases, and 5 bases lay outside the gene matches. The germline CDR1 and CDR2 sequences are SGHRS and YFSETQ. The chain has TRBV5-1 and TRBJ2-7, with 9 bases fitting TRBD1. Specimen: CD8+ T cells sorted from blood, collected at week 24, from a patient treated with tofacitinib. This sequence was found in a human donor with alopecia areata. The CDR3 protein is CASSFRTGVAYEQYF. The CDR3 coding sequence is TGCGCCAGCAGCTTCAGGACAGGGGTGGCCTACGAGCAGTACTTC. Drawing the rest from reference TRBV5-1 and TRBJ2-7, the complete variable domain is KAGVTQTPRYLIKTRGQQVTLSCSPISGHRSVSWYQQTPGQGLQFLFEYFSETQRNKGNFPGRFSGRQFSNSRSEMNVSTLELGDSALYLCASSFRTGVAYEQYFGPGTRLTVT.